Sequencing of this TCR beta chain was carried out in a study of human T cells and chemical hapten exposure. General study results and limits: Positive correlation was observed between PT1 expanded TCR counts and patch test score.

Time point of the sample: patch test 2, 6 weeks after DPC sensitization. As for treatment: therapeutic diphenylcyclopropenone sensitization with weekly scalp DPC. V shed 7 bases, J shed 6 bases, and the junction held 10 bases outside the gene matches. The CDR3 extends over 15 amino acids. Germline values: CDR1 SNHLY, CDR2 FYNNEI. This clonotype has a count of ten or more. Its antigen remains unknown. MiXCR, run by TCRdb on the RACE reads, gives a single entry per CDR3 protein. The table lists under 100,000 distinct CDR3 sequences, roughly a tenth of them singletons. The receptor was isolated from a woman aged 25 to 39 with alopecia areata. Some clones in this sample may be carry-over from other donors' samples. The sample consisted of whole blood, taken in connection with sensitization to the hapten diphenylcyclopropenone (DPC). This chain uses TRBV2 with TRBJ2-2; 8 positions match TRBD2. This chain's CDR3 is CASNPFSGGAGELFF. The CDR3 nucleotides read TGTGCCAGCAACCCCTTTTCGGGAGGGGCCGGGGAGCTGTTTTTT.